These 5 T cell receptor beta chains came from one sample sequenced in a study of OX40 agonist ivuxolimab in advanced cancers. Assay: immunoSEQ multiplex PCR; the TCRdb copy retains only in-frame clones and omits some. The data show some 100,000 clones, about nine tenths seen once. This specimen was CD4+ or CD8+ T cells sorted from blood, taken in a trial of the OX40 agonist ivuxolimab. Receptor source: an adult with an advanced solid tumor such as melanoma, head and neck, liver or kidney cancer.

This chain joins TRBV21-1 and TRBJ2-5; the table's D call, TRBD2, has no DNA check behind it. TRBV21-1 is noted as a pseudogene. CDR3 length: 19 residues. The CDR3 loop reads CASSKANPIHSGGQETQYF. CDR3 bases: TGTGCCAGCAGCAAAGCGAACCCTATACATAGCGGGGGACAAGAGACCCAGTACTTC.

This chain joins TRBV27 and TRBJ1-6; TRBD1 matches 8 bases. The CDR3 spans 15 residues. Germline trimming cut 3 bases from V and 6 bases from J; bases unmatched to any gene: 4. Germline V gene sequence: CDR1 MNHEY, CDR2 SMNVEV (reference sequence). CDR3 sequence: CASSFLTGGNSPLHF. Written as DNA, the CDR3 is TGTGCCAGCAGTTTCCTCACAGGGGGTAATTCACCCCTCCACTTT.

The J gene is TRBJ2-7, the V gene TRBV5-4; TRBD2 aligns across 12 bases. V shed 4 bases, J shed 6 bases, and the junction held 8 bases outside the gene matches. CDR1 and CDR2 from the germline V gene are SGHNT and YYREEE (reference sequence). The CDR3 covers 15 residues. The CDR3 is CASSQRTSGTAEQYF. DNA for the CDR3: TGTGCCAGCAGCCAACGGACTAGCGGGACCGCCGAGCAGTACTTC.

The chain couples TRBV6-1 to TRBJ1-5; a possible D gene is TRBD1 (5 bases). V was trimmed by 1 base and J by 3 bases, leaving 13 bases between them. The CDR3 runs 16 residues. The V gene's germline CDR1 is MNHNS and CDR2 SASEGT. CDR3 DNA sequence: TGTGCCAGCAGTGAAGATTGGGGGAGGGTCAATCAGCCCCAGCATTTT. This codes for CASSEDWGRVNQPQHF.

CDR3 sequence (DNA): TGTGCCAGCAGCCAAGACTCGTTAGGTACGCAGTATTTT. This gives the protein CASSQDSLGTQYF. This chain joins TRBV14 and TRBJ2-3; D gene unclear. Germline V gene sequence: CDR1 SGHDN, CDR2 FVKESK. The V end was cut by 0 bases, the J end by 8 bases, with 9 bases between. There are 13 residues in the CDR3.